The clone carrying this T cell receptor (beta chain) was seen just once. The sample originates from a study of STAT5B mutations in CD4+ large granular lymphocyte leukemia. Looking at the study overall: Healthy donors showed HLA-associated enrichment of the CDR3 'QG' motif.

Some clones are missing from TCRdb's copy, which holds only in-frame ones; the method was immunoSEQ multiplex PCR. The data hold around 31,000 clones, with roughly 74% observed a single time. This CDR3 is 16 amino acids long. V was pared by 1 base and J by 3 bases, with 2 bases of the junction left unmatched. Germline CDR1 is MDHEN and CDR2 is SYDVKM. The sequence was obtained from a human donor in good health. The sample taken for sequencing was CD4+ T cells from blood buffy coats. V gene TRBV28 combines with J gene TRBJ1-3; 11 nucleotides align to TRBD1. This chain's CDR3 is CASSLSGTGGGNTIYF. The CDR3 DNA reads as TGTGCCAGCAGTTTATCCGGGACAGGGGGTGGAAACACCATATATTTT. The full variable domain, in which reference TRBV28 and TRBJ1-3 provide the parts outside the CDR3, is DVKVTQSSRYLVKRTGEKVFLECVQDMDHENMFWYRQDPGLGLRLIYFSYDVKMKEKGDIPEGYSVSREKKERFSLILESASTNQTSMYLCASSLSGTGGGNTIYFGEGSWLTVV.